This TCR beta chain originates from a study of blood T cell repertoires in COVID-19. The wider study: Acute and convalescent COVID-19 samples came from the United States, Italy and Spain. The analysed material was cDNA or gDNA that came from T cells, B-cell-depleted T cells, or PBMCs.

Methods used by the authors: Reference gene primer amplification in the assay estimated nucleated cell counts. Sequencing was performed with immunoSEQ multiplex PCR; in TCRdb, only in-frame clones are kept and a portion is missing. From that table come the V and J calls and clone size; the DNA was used to work out D and trimming. Found here are more than 95,000 clones, around 86% of them singletons; the top ten hold around 3.9%. The CDR3 is 14 residues long. Trimming removed 6 bases at V and 4 bases at J, with 15 bases between. Germline lookup yields CDR1 MNHEY and CDR2 SVGAGI. The specimen sequenced was peripheral blood. This clonotype was obtained from a man aged 45-65 years with acute or convalescent COVID-19. V gene TRBV6-5 combines with J gene TRBJ1-2; D gene ambiguous. In nucleotides, the CDR3 is TGTGCCAGCAGGCAGCAGGAGGGAATCTATGGCTACACCTTC. This translates into CASRQQEGIYGYTF.